Below, 12 T cell receptor beta chains from the same sample are listed, as sequenced in a study of T cell responses to AZD1222 COVID-19 vaccine. Libraries were prepared by immunoSEQ multiplex PCR; TCRdb keeps only in-frame clonotypes and omits some of them. The sample gives tens of thousands of clones, roughly nine tenths of which show up once; about 2.9% is in the top ten. The sequencing used peripheral blood, collected on day 0 of AZD1222 vaccination. The source of these receptors is an adult in good health.

This CDR3 reads CASSLEGRLNEKLFF. The DNA for the CDR3 is TGCGCCAGCAGCTTGGAGGGGCGCCTTAATGAAAAACTGTTTTTT. This sequence joins TRBV5-1 and TRBJ1-4, with a weak D call TRBD1 (5 bases). The CDR3 consists of 15 residues. V was trimmed by 0 bases and J by 4 bases, leaving 10 bases between them. Germline V gene sequence: CDR1 SGHRS, CDR2 YFSETQ.

Of note for this clone: Other DNA sequences in this sample translate to the same CDR3. The chain is built from TRBV28 and TRBJ1-5; unclear D gene. The CDR3 runs 14 residues. Germline CDR1 is MDHEN and CDR2 is SYDVKM. V lost 1 base and J lost 4, with 8 bases in between. The CDR3 reads CASSLSGGNQPQHF. CDR3 sequence (DNA): TGTGCCAGCAGTTTATCAGGAGGGAATCAGCCCCAGCATTTT.

The chain employs TRBV5-4 and TRBJ2-7; 11 bases line up with TRBD2. CDR1 and CDR2 from the germline V gene are SGHNT and YYREEE (reference sequence). The V segment lost 3 bases and the J segment 5 bases; nucleotides outside the gene matches: 4. There are 14 residues in the CDR3. CDR3: CASSSPGLADEQYF. DNA for the CDR3: TGTGCCAGCAGCTCCCCGGGACTAGCGGACGAGCAGTACTTC.

V and J are TRBV6-1 and TRBJ2-1; D might be TRBD1 (6 bases). Per germline, CDR1 MNHNS and CDR2 SASEGT. Trimming stripped 0 bases from V and 2 bases from J, with 11 bases between. The CDR3 totals 16 residues. CDR3 bases: TGTGCCAGCAGTGAAGCAACAGGGAACCCCTACAATGAGCAGTTCTTC. Translation gives CASSEATGNPYNEQFF.

The gene calls are TRBV27 and TRBJ2-1; 9 nucleotides align to TRBD2. The CDR3 contains 16 residues. After removal of 3 bases from V and 8 bases from J, the junction contained 11 bases not matched to a gene. CDR1 and CDR2 from the germline V gene are MNHEY and SMNVEV (reference sequence). The CDR3 loop reads CASSLGGLASLDEQFF. The CDR3, as DNA: TGTGCCAGCAGTTTGGGAGGACTAGCGAGCTTGGATGAGCAGTTCTTC.

This clone was picked up one time. The chain combines TRBV29-1 with TRBJ1-2, with D uncertain. Looked up from germline, CDR1 is SQVTM and CDR2 is ANQGSEA. V was trimmed by 3 bases and J by 5 bases, leaving 13 bases between them. The CDR3 consists of 13 residues. The CDR3 protein is CSVDGESGYGYTF. The CDR3 DNA follows: TGCAGCGTTGACGGGGAGTCCGGGTATGGCTACACCTTC.

This clone has more than one count but fewer than ten. V and J are TRBV6-5 and TRBJ2-3, with a possible D match to TRBD2 (5 bases). The germline gives CDR1 MNHEY, CDR2 SVGAGI. The CDR3 is made up of 15 amino acids. Trimming cost V 7 bases and J 0 bases, with 14 bases left between them. The CDR3 protein is CASTQGLSSTDTQYF. CDR3 in DNA: TGTGCCAGCACCCAAGGACTTTCTAGCACAGATACGCAGTATTTT.

The chain links TRBV19 to TRBJ2-1; no firm D call. Trimming left V 5 bases short and J 9 bases short, with 11 bases between. The germline gives CDR1 LNHDA, CDR2 SQIVND (reference sequence). This CDR3 has 12 amino acids. CDR3 protein: CASSRFVGEQFF. The CDR3 DNA reads TGTGCCAGTAGTCGCTTCGTCGGTGAGCAGTTCTTC.

Concerning this clone: Different DNA sequences within this sample yield the same CDR3. V and J are TRBV18 and TRBJ2-1; 7 positions agree with TRBD2. The CDR3 runs to 16 residues. J was trimmed by 1 base and V by 3 bases; bases with no gene match: 6. Germline V gene sequence: CDR1 KGHSH, CDR2 LQKENI. CDR3 bases: TGTGCCAGCTCACCCCGGGGCGGGAGTTCCTACAATGAGCAGTTCTTC. As protein: CASSPRGGSSYNEQFF. Full variable domain (outside the CDR3, taken from reference TRBV18 and TRBJ2-1): NAGVMQNPRHLVRRRGQEARLRCSPMKGHSHVYWYRQLPEEGLKFMVYLQKENIIDESGMPKERFSAEFPKEGPSILRIQQVVRGDSAAYFCASSPRGGSSYNEQFFGPGTRLTVL.

The chain combines TRBV6-5 with TRBJ1-2; D gene uncertain. This CDR3 comprises 13 residues. Trimming left V 6 bases short and J 2 bases short, with 10 bases between. Germline assignment: CDR1 MNHEY and CDR2 SVGAGI. For the CDR3, the DNA is TGTGCCAGCAGCGAGGGCCCCAACTATGGCTACACCTTC. This codes for CASSEGPNYGYTF.

This rearrangement joins TRBV19 to TRBJ1-1, with TRBD1 as a possible D gene (6 bases). Germline-derived CDR1 and CDR2 are LNHDA and SQIVND (reference sequence). Trimming took 3 bases from V and 1 from J, leaving 6 bases between them. This CDR3 is 13 amino acids long. CDR3 DNA sequence: TGTGCCAGTAGTATGACAGGGAACACTGAAGCTTTCTTT. Its protein is CASSMTGNTEAFF.

This chain joins TRBV5-1 and TRBJ2-3, with D perhaps being TRBD1 or TRBD2 (5 bases each). Trimming cost V 4 bases and J 4 bases, with 10 bases left between them. Looked up from germline, CDR1 is SGHRS and CDR2 is YFSETQ. This CDR3 contains 13 residues. CDR3 in DNA: TGCGCCAGCAGCCTCGGGACCGCAGATACGCAGTATTTT. As protein: CASSLGTADTQYF. The full variable domain, its missing parts supplied by reference TRBV5-1 and TRBJ2-3, is KAGVTQTPRYLIKTRGQQVTLSCSPISGHRSVSWYQQTPGQGLQFLFEYFSETQRNKGNFPGRFSGRQFSNSRSEMNVSTLELGDSALYLCASSLGTADTQYFGPGTRLTVL.